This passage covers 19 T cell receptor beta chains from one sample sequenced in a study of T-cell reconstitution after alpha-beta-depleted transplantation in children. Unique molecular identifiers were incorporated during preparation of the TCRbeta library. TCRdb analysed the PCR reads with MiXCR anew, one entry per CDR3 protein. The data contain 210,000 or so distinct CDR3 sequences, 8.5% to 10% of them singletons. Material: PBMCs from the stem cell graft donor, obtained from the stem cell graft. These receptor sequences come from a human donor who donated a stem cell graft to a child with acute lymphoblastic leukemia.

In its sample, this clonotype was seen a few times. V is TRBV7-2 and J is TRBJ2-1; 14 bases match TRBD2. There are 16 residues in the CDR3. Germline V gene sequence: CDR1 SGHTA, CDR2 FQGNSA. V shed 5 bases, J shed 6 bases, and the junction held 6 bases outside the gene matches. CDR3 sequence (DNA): TGTGCCAGCAGCCGCGGACTAGCGGGGGGCCTCAATGAGCAGTTCTTC. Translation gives CASSRGLAGGLNEQFF.

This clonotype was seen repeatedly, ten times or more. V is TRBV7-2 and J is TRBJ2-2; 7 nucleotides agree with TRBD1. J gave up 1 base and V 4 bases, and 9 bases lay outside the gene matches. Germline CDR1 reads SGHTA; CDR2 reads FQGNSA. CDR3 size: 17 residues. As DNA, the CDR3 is TGTGCCAGCAGCTCCTCGTCCGGACAGGAGAACACCGGGGAGCTGTTTTTT. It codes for CASSSSSGQENTGELFF.

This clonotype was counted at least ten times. CDR3 nucleotide sequence: TGTGCCAGCAGCCCCCAGGGGAGCACAGATACGCAGTATTTT. Translation gives CASSPQGSTDTQYF. The genes are TRBV7-2 and TRBJ2-3, with D perhaps matching TRBD1 (6 bases). The V end lost 5 bases, the J end lost 0 bases, and 9 bases lay between the germline ends. Germline V gene sequence: CDR1 SGHTA, CDR2 FQGNSA. CDR3 size: 14 residues. The full variable domain, rest sourced from reference TRBV7-2 and TRBJ2-3, is GAGVSQSPSNKVTEKGKDVELRCDPISGHTALYWYRQSLGQGLEFLIYFQGNSAPDKSGLPSDRFSAERTGGSVSTLTIQRTQQEDSAVYLCASSPQGSTDTQYFGPGTRLTVL.

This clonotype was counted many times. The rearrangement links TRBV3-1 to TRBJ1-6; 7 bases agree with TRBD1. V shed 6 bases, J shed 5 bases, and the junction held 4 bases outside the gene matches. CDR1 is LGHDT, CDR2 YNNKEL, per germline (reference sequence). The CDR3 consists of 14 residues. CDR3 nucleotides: TGTGCCAGCAGTAGACAGGGTGATAATTCACCCCTCCACTTT. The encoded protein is CASSRQGDNSPLHF.

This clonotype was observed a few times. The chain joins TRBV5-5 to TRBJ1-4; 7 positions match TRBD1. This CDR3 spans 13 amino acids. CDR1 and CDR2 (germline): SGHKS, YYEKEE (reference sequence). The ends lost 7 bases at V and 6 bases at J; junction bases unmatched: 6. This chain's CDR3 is CASLGTADEKLFF. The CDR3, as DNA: TGTGCCAGCCTAGGGACAGCGGATGAAAAACTGTTTTTT.

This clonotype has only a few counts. CDR3 DNA sequence: TGCAGCGTTGAAGCTCCTAGCGGGGCGAACACCGGGGAGCTGTTTTTT. This codes for CSVEAPSGANTGELFF. The chain combines TRBV29-1 with TRBJ2-2; TRBD2 agrees at 9 bases. With 1 base clipped from V and 0 bases from J, the junction kept 3 bases outside the gene matches. From germline, CDR1 is SQVTM and CDR2 ANQGSEA. This CDR3 contains 16 residues.

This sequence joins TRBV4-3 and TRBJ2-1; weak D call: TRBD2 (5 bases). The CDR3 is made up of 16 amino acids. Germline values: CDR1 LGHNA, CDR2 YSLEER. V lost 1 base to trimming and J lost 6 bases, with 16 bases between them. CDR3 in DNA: TGCGCCAGCAGCCAAGGTGGCGGGCCGAGCGGCAATGAGCAGTTCTTC. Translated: CASSQGGGPSGNEQFF.

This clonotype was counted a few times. The CDR3 is CASSFRAGGPSYNEQFF. The CDR3 bases are TGTGCCAGCAGTTTTAGAGCGGGGGGGCCCTCCTACAATGAGCAGTTCTTC. The chain employs TRBV12-3 or TRBV12-4 and TRBJ2-1; 10 bases are shared with TRBD2. This CDR3 is built from 17 residues. Trimming took 3 bases from V and 0 from J; bases not matched to a gene: 5.

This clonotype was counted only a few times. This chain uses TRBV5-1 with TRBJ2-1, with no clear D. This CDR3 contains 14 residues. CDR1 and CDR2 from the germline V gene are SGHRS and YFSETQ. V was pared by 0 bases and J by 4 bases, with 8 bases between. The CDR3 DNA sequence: TGCGCCAGCAGCTTGGCGGACGGGTACAATGAGCAGTTCTTC. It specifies CASSLADGYNEQFF.

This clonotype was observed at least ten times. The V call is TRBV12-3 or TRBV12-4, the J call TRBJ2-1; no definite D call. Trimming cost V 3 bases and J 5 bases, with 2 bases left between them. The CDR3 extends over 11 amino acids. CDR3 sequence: CASSFHNEQFF. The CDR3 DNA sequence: TGTGCCAGCAGTTTCCACAATGAGCAGTTCTTC.

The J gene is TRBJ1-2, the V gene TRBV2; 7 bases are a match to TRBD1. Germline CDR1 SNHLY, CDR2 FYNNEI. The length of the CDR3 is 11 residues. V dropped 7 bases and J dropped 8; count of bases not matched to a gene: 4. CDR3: CASTEDRGYTF. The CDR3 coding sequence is TGTGCCAGCACTGAGGACAGGGGCTACACCTTC.

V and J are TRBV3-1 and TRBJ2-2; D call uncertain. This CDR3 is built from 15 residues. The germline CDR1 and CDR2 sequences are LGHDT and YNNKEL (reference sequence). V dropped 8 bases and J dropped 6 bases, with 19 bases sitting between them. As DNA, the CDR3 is TGTGCCAGCCGTTTCGTTCTCCACGACCCCGGGGAGCTGTTTTTT. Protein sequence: CASRFVLHDPGELFF.

CDR3 in DNA: TGTGCCAGCAGTTCCTGGACCGGCGACGAGCAGTACTTC. This gives the protein CASSSWTGDEQYF. The V call is TRBV7-6, the J call TRBJ2-7; no firm D call. From germline, CDR1 is SGHVS and CDR2 FNYEAQ. The CDR3 sequence is 13 residues long. Trimming left V 6 bases short and J 5 bases short, with 14 bases between. The whole variable domain, remainder taken from reference TRBV7-6 and TRBJ2-7, is GAGVSQSPRYKVTKRGQDVALRCDPISGHVSLYWYRQALGQGPEFLTYFNYEAQQDKSGLPNDRFSAERPEGSISTLTIQRTEQRDSAMYRCASSSWTGDEQYFGPGTRLTVT.

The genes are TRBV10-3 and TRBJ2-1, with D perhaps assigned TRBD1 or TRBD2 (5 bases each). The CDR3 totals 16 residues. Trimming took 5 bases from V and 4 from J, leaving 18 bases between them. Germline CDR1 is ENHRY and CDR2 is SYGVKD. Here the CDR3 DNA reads TGTGCCATCAGTCGCCGGGACCCCAACACTTACAATGAGCAGTTCTTC. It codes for CAISRRDPNTYNEQFF.

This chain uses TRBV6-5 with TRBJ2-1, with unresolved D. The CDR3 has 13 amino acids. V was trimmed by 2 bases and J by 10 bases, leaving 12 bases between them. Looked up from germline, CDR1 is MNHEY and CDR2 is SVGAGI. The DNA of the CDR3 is TGTGCCAGCAGTTACCCCGGGCGTCTGGAGCAGTTCTTC. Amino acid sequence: CASSYPGRLEQFF.

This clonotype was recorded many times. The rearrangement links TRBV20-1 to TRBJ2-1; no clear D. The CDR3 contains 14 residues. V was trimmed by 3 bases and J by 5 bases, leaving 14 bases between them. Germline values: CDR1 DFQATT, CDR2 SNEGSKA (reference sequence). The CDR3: CSASFPHGDNEQFF. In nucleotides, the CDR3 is TGCAGTGCTAGTTTCCCCCACGGAGACAATGAGCAGTTCTTC.

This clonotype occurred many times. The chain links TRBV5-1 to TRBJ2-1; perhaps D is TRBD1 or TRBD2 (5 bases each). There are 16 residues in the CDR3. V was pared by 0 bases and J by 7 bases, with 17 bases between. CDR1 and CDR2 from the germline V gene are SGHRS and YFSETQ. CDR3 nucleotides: TGCGCCAGCAGCTTGGTGGCCGGGACGGTGAATAATGAGCAGTTCTTC. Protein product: CASSLVAGTVNNEQFF.

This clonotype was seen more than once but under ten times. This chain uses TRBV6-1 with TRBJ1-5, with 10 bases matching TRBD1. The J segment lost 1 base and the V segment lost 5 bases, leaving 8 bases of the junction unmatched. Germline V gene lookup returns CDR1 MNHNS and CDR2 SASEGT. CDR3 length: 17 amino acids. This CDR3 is CASSQMTGGSSNQPQHF. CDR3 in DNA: TGTGCCAGCAGTCAAATGACAGGGGGCTCAAGCAATCAGCCCCAGCATTTT.

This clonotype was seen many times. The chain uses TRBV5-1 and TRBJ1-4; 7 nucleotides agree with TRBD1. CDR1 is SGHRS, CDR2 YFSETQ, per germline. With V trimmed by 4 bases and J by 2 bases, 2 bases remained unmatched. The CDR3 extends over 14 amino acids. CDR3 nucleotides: TGCGCCAGCAGCAAACAGGGGACTAATGAAAAACTGTTTTTT. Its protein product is CASSKQGTNEKLFF.